This T cell receptor beta chain was identified during a study of shared clonotypes between healthy human individuals. This was a deep-level run. Evenly divided among several immunoSEQ plates was the genomic DNA of each subset. Sequencing used immunoSEQ multiplex PCR; TCRdb keeps in-frame clones, though not all of them. Of 550,000 to 850,000 clones in the sample, over 65% are singletons; the top ten hold 1.5% to 2%. V lost 2 bases, J lost 5 bases, and 9 bases lay in between. Germline values: CDR1 SGHTA, CDR2 FQGTGA. This CDR3 has 13 amino acids. Study results and caveats: Several donors had around 5% of their naive CD4 clonotypes in common. Memory subsets generally showed smaller estimated richness than naive subsets did.

In the case of this clone: Its antigen is not identified.

This chain connects TRBV7-3 to TRBJ1-1; D possibly corresponds to TRBD1 (5 bases). The sample consisted of memory CD4+ T cells sorted from blood. Subset described: CD45RA-negative fraction. This TCR came from a woman aged 30 to 39 in good health. The DNA of the CDR3 is TGTGCCAGCAGCTTATTGAGGGGAACTGAAGCTTTCTTT. Amino acids: CASSLLRGTEAFF.